This record looks at one T cell receptor (beta chain) sequence and its context. Its cognate antigen is unknown. In the PCR, 60 Vbeta and 13 Jbeta primers were used. Sequenced by immunoSEQ multiplex PCR; TCRdb stores in-frame clones only, minus some. The sample contains some 180,000 clones, approximately 81% of which appear only once. This entry comes from a study of cytomegalovirus exposure and HLA in healthy donors. Study-level points and caveats: There were some V segments, including TRBV6-2 and TRBV6-3, excluded as indistinguishable. Earlier results showed most TCR beta V segments being productive about 90% or about 30% of the time.

V was shortened by 5 bases and J by 0 bases, with 13 bases between the two germline ends. CDR3 size: 15 residues. Germline lookup yields CDR1 SNHLY and CDR2 FYNNEI. The V gene is TRBV2, the J gene TRBJ1-1, with a possible D match to TRBD1 (5 bases). The sample comprised PBMCs. This clonotype was obtained from a man aged 30 to 39 in good health and CMV-seropositive. CDR3 coding DNA: TGTGCCAGCAGTAGGTATTCGGACATGAACACTGAAGCTTTCTTT. Translation gives CASSRYSDMNTEAFF. Full variable domain (outside the CDR3, taken from reference TRBV2 and TRBJ1-1): EPEVTQTPSHQVTQMGQEVILRCVPISNHLYFYWYRQILGQKVEFLVSFYNNEISEKSEIFDDQFSVERPDGSNFTLKIRSTKLEDSAMYFCASSRYSDMNTEAFFGQGTRLTVV.